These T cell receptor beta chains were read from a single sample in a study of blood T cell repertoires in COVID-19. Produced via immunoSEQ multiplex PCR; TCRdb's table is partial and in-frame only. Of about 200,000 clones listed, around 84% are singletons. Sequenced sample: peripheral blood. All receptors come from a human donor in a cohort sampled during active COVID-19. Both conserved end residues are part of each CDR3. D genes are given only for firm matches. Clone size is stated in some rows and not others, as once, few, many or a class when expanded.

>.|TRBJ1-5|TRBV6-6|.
TGTGCCAGCAGTTACGTGGACTATAGCAATCAGCCCCAGCATTTT
CASSYVDYSNQPQHF
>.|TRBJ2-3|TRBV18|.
TGTGCCAGCTCACCAATTTCCGGGGATACGCAGTATTTT
CASSPISGDTQYF
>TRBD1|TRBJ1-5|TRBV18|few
TGTGCCAGCTCACCAGGACAGGGGGCAGGGCAGCCCCAGCATTTT
CASSPGQGAGQPQHF
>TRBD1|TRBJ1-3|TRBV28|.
TGTGCCAGCAGTTTGTCTAGCAGGGGGAACACCATATATTTT
CASSLSSRGNTIYF
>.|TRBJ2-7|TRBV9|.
TGTGCCAGCAGCGTACGCCCGATGGGAGACGAGCAGTACTTC
CASSVRPMGDEQYF
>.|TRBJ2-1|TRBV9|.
TGTGCCAGCAATAGGGACATCTCCTACAATGAGCAGTTCTTC
CASNRDISYNEQFF
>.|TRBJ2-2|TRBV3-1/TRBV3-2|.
TGTGCCAGCAGCCGACTAGGGGGGGCCCCCGGGGAGCTGTTTTTT
CASSRLGGAPGELFF
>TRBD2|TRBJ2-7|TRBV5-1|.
TGCGCCAGCAGCCTGACTAGCGGGAGGGCCGAGCAGTACTTC
CASSLTSGRAEQYF
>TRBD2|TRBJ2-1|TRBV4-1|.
TGCGCCAGCAGCCCCACAGGCCTAGCGGAAGTCTACAATGAGCAGTTCTTC
CASSPTGLAEVYNEQFF
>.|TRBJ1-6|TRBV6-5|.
TGTGCCAGCAGTTACAGGGGCCCCTGGAATTCACCCCTCCACTTT
CASSYRGPWNSPLHF
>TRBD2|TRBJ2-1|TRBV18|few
TGTGCCAGCTCACCACCTCGGACTAGTCTCTACAATGAGCAGTTCTTC
CASSPPRTSLYNEQFF
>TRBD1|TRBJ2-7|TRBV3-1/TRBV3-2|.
TGTGCCAGCAGCCAATACCGGGACAGGGGCTACGAGCAGTACTTC
CASSQYRDRGYEQYF
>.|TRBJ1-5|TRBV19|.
TGTGCCAGTAGTATCCCAGGTCCCCCGCCCCAGCATTTT
CASSIPGPPPQHF
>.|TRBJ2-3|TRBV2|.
TGTGCCAGCAGTGATATAGCGGGCACAGATACGCAGTATTTT
CASSDIAGTDTQYF
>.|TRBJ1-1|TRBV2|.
TGTGCCAGCAGTACAGCCGATATTGAAGCTTTCTTT
CASSTADIEAFF
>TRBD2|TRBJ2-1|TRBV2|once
TGTGCCAGCACCCCAAGGACTAGCGGGAGGAATGAGCAGTTCTTC
CASTPRTSGRNEQFF
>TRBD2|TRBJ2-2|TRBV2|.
TGTGCCAGCAGAGAAGATCTAGCGGGGGACACCGGGGAGCTGTTTTTT
CASREDLAGDTGELFF
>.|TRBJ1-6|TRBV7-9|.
TGTGCCAGCAGCTTAGGATCTAGACTCAATTCACCCCTCCACTTT
CASSLGSRLNSPLHF
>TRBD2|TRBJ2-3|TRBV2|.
TGTGCCAGCAGTAAGGGACTAGCGGGGGAAGCAGATACGCAGTATTTT
CASSKGLAGEADTQYF
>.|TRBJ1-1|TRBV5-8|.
TGTGCCAGCAGCTTGGGACGGAGGAACACTGAAGCTTTCTTT
CASSLGRRNTEAFF
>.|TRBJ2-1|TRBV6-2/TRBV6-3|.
TGTGCCAGCAGCGGACGGCTGGGAGAATCAGCCTACAATGAGCAGTTCTTC
CASSGRLGESAYNEQFF
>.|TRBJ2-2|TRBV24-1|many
TGTGCCACCAGTGACCAGACACTCACCGGGGAGCTGTTTTTT
CATSDQTLTGELFF
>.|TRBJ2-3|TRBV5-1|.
TGCGCCAGCCAAGGGGGGGGTCCAGATACGCAGTATTTT
CASQGGGPDTQYF
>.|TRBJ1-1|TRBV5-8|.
TGTGCCAGCAGCTTTTTGTCACTTCACAGCCTTAACACTGAAGCTTTCTTT
CASSFLSLHSLNTEAFF
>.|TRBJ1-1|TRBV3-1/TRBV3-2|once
TGTGCCAGCAGCCAAGCCCCAGAGGTCATCACAGCTTTCTTT
CASSQAPEVITAFF
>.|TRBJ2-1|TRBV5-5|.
TGTGCCAGCAGCGTCGGTGCAGGGAATGAGCGGCAGTTCTTC
CASSVGAGNERQFF
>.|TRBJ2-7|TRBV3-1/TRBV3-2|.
TGTGCCAGCAGCCAAGTCACCTACGAGCAGTACTTC
CASSQVTYEQYF
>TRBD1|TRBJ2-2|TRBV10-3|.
TGTGCCTGCGGGACAGGGGGAACCGGGGAGCTGTTTTTT
CACGTGGTGELFF
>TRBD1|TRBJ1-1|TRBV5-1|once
TGCGCCAGCAGCCGGACAGGGGGCACTGAAGCTTTCTTT
CASSRTGGTEAFF
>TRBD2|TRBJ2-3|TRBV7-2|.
TGTGCCAGCAGCGAACTAGCGGGGCTCGCAGATACGCAGTATTTT
CASSELAGLADTQYF
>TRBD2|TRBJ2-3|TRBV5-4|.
TGTGCCAGCAGCTTGAGGGCTAGCGGGACAACAGATACGCAGTATTTT
CASSLRASGTTDTQYF
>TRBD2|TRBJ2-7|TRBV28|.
TGTGCCAGCAGTTTACCGGCTAGCGGGAGCCACGAGCAGTACTTC
CASSLPASGSHEQYF
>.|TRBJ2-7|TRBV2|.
TGTGCCAGCAGGGGGACGGGACAATCCCCCGAGCAGTACTTC
CASRGTGQSPEQYF
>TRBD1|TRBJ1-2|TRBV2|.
TGTGCCAGCAGTTACACCGGGACAGGGACTGGCTACACCTTC
CASSYTGTGTGYTF
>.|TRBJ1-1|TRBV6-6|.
TGTGCCAGCAGTTACAGGGGTTCAGGGGCTTTCTTT
CASSYRGSGAFF
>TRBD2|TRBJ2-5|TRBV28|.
TGTGCCAGCAGTTTTACACGGCTAGCGGGGAAAGAGACCCAGTACTTC
CASSFTRLAGKETQYF
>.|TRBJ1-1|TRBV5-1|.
TGCGCCAGCAGCTTGGTAGCTCGCCGGGTGAACACTGAAGCTTTCTTT
CASSLVARRVNTEAFF
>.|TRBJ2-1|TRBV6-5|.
TGTGCCAGTGCTGAGAATCGGTACAATGAGCAGTTCTTC
CASAENRYNEQFF
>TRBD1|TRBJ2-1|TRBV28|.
TGTGCCAGCAGTTCTCCGACAGGGGGAATAGGTGAGCAGTTCTTC
CASSSPTGGIGEQFF
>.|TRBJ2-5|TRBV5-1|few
TGCGCCAGCAGCTTCCTCCAGGGGGAGACCCAGTACTTC
CASSFLQGETQYF
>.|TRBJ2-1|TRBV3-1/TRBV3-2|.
TGTGCCAGCAGCCCCCGCTACAATGAGCAGTTCTTC
CASSPRYNEQFF
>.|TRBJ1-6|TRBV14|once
TGTGCCAGCAGCCAAGAACTCCCGCACGACTTT
CASSQELPHDF
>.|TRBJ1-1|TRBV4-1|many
TGCGCCAGCAGCCAAGCAAGGGGAACTGAAGCTTTCTTT
CASSQARGTEAFF
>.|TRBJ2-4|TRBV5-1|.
TGCGCCAGCAGCTTGACTAGAGGAGCCAAAAACATTCAGTACTTC
CASSLTRGAKNIQYF
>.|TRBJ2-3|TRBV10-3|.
TGTGCCATCAGTGTGGATGTCCTAGCAGATACGCAGTATTTT
CAISVDVLADTQYF
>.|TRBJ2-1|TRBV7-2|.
TGTGCCAGCAGCTTAGGGAGGTGGGAGCGGAATGAGCAGTTCTTC
CASSLGRWERNEQFF
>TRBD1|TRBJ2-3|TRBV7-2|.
TGTGCCAGCAGGACAGGGGGAGGAGATACGCAGTATTTT
CASRTGGGDTQYF
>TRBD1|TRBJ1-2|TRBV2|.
TGTGCCAGCAGTGAATCTTTTAGGACAGGGAGTCATGGCTACACCTTC
CASSESFRTGSHGYTF
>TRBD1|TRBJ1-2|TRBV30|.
TGTGCCTGGAGTACGACAGGGGTCGGCTACACCTTC
CAWSTTGVGYTF
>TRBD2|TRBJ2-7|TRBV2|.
TGTGCCAGCAGCCGGCGGGTTAGCGGGAGCCACCACGAGCAGTACTTC
CASSRRVSGSHHEQYF
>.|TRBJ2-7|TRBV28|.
TGTGCCAGCAGTTTACCAGGTGGATACGAGCAGTACTTC
CASSLPGGYEQYF
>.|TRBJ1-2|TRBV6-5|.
TGTGCCAGCAGTTGGACAGCCCCAGGTGGCTACACCTTC
CASSWTAPGGYTF
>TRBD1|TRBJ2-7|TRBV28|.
TGTGCCAGCAGGCTTCCTGGGACAGGGGGTTACGAGCAGTACTTC
CASRLPGTGGYEQYF
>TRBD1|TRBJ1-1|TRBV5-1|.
TGCGCCAGCAGCTTGGGGGGACAGTTGAACACTGAAGCTTTCTTT
CASSLGGQLNTEAFF
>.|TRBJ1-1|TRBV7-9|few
TGTGCCAGCAGCTTGGACTATTACACTGAAGCTTTCTTT
CASSLDYYTEAFF
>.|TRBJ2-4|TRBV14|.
TGTGCCAGCAGCCAATACGGCGGGAAAAGTTTTCAGTACTTC
CASSQYGGKSFQYF
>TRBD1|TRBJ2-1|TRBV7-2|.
TGTGCCAGCAGCGACCGGGGACAGCCCAATGAGCAGTTCTTC
CASSDRGQPNEQFF
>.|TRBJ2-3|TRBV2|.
TGTGCCAGCAGTTATGCTCAGGGGTCGAGGACAGATACGCAGTATTTT
CASSYAQGSRTDTQYF
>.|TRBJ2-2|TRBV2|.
TGTGCCAGCACGGCGGGGTGGACCGGGGAGCTGTTTTTT
CASTAGWTGELFF
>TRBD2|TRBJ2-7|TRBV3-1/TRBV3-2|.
TGTGCCAGCAGCCAACTGCGACTTCGGGGACTAGGAGATAGCCAGCAGTACTTC
CASSQLRLRGLGDSQQYF